Shown below are 2 T cell receptor beta chains from a single sample sequenced in a study of T cell clonality in common variable immunodeficiency. Produced via immunoSEQ multiplex PCR; TCRdb's table is partial and in-frame only. Altogether 30,000 or so clones were found in the sample, and no singletons occur. Sequenced sample: peripheral blood mononuclear cells. The receptors were gathered from a person aged 18 to 75 in good health.

This clone was seen repeatedly, ten times or more. From the germline J gene comes the end of the CDR3, since the read stops 3 residues before it. The rearrangement joins TRBV2 to TRBJ2-7; D call uncertain. The ends were cut back, 3 bases at V and 2 bases at J, with 8 bases in the middle. Germline CDR1 and CDR2: SNHLY and FYNNEI. This CDR3 spans 13 amino acids. The sequenced part of the CDR3 DNA is TGTGCCAGCAGTGAGATCTCTACCTACGAG. It is translated as CASSEISTYE. The complete CDR3 sequence is CASSEISTYEQYF.

This clone has a count of ten or more. The CDR3 is cut off 3 residues early in the read; its end comes from the germline J gene. The chain carries TRBV7-9 and TRBJ2-7; 7 bases agree with TRBD1. Trimming removed 1 base from V and 4 bases from J; junction bases left unmatched: 1. Germline assignment: CDR1 SEHNR and CDR2 FQNEAQ (reference sequence). This CDR3 has 13 residues. CDR3 sequence reads: CASSLETGYEQYF. The DNA read from the CDR3 is TGTGCCAGCAGCTTAGAGACAGGGTACGAG.